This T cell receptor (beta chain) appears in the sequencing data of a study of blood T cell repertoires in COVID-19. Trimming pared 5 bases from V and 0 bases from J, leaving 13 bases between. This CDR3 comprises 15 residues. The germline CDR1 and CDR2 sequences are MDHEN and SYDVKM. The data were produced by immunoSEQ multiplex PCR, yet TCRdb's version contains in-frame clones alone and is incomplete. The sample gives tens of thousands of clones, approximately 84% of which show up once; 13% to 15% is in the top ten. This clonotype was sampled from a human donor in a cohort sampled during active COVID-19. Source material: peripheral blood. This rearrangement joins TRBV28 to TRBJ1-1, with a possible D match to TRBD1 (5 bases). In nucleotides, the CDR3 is TGTGCCAGCAGTGATCGTCGGGGGGTGAACACTGAAGCTTTCTTT. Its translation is CASSDRRGVNTEAFF.